The 25 T cell receptor beta chains below all came from one sample that was sequenced in a study of blood T cells in healthy people across ages. Alongside a J-beta primer mix, a sample-barcoded 5' primer served in a second PCR lasting about 7 to 11 cycles. A single record per CDR3 protein comes from TCRdb applying MiXCR to the 5' RACE reads. Among hundreds of thousands of distinct CDR3 sequences listed, more than 25% were seen once. Sequencing was done on a sample of blood. The receptors here all came from an elderly woman in good health.

The chain carries TRBV2 and TRBJ1-5, with D possibly TRBD1 on 5 matching bases. V was cut by 4 bases and J by 0 bases, with 10 bases left in between. Germline values: CDR1 SNHLY, CDR2 FYNNEI. This CDR3 is built from 15 residues. The CDR3, as DNA: TGTGCCAGCAGTGGCTCGGACAATAGCAATCAGCCCCAGCATTTT. It specifies CASSGSDNSNQPQHF.

Comments on this clonotype: This may arise from a read error, as a much more abundant clone is one base away. The genes are TRBV7-9 and TRBJ1-4; D call uncertain. The CDR3 runs to 15 residues. Germline V gene data show CDR1 as SEHNR and CDR2 as FQNEAQ (reference sequence). The CDR3 here is CASSPVLGFNEKRFF. CDR3 DNA: TGTGCCAGCAGCCCCGTTCTAGGTTTTAATGAAAAACGGTTTTTT.

This clonotype occurred many times. CDR3 sequence reads: CASRPGQGETQYF. The CDR3 bases are TGTGCCAGCAGACCGGGACAGGGGGAGACCCAGTACTTC. This rearrangement joins TRBV6-5 to TRBJ2-5; 10 bases align to TRBD1. After removal of 6 bases from V and 5 bases from J, the junction contained 3 bases not matched to a gene. Per the germline V gene, CDR1 is MNHEY and CDR2 is SVGAGI. The CDR3 contains 13 residues.

This clonotype was seen ten or more times. The chain carries TRBV5-1 and TRBJ2-7; D not resolved. Germline values: CDR1 SGHRS, CDR2 YFSETQ. This CDR3 has 11 residues. Trimming stripped 2 bases from V and 11 bases from J, with 11 bases between. The CDR3 sequence: CASSFRVWEYF. The CDR3 bases are TGCGCCAGCAGCTTTCGAGTGTGGGAGTACTTC.

This clonotype appeared many times. The chain uses TRBV6-1 and TRBJ2-7; D uncertain. The germline V and J ends were trimmed by 3 bases and 3 bases, with 6 bases remaining between them. The CDR3 runs to 12 residues. The germline V gene has CDR1 MNHNS and CDR2 SASEGT. The CDR3 region is CASSDKYYEQYF. The CDR3, as DNA: TGTGCCAGCAGTGATAAATACTACGAGCAGTACTTC.

Many counts were recorded for this clonotype. The chain is built from TRBV4-3 and TRBJ1-5; D not certain. The CDR3 is made up of 15 amino acids. Trimming left V 0 bases short and J 6 bases short, with 12 bases between. Germline CDR1 reads LGHNA; CDR2 reads YSLEER. DNA for the CDR3: TGCGCCAGCAGCCAAGATCTTTACGTGGGTCAGCCCCAGCATTTT. This gives the protein CASSQDLYVGQPQHF.

For this clonotype: This may stem from a read error, because a much larger clone lies one nucleotide away. The chain recombines TRBV9 with TRBJ1-1, with D possibly being TRBD1 (5 bases). CDR1 is SGDLS, CDR2 YYNGEE, per germline. This CDR3 is 15 amino acids long. The CDR3 here is CASGVAAGDLTEAFF. CDR3 DNA: TGTGCCAGCGGCGTAGCTGCGGGGGACCTCACTGAAGCTTTCTTT.

In its sample, this clonotype was seen many times. The V gene is TRBV28, the J gene TRBJ2-4; possible D gene TRBD1, 6 bases. The CDR3 spans 17 residues. Trimming took 4 bases from V and 0 from J, leaving 16 bases between them. Per germline, CDR1 MDHEN and CDR2 SYDVKM. The chain's CDR3 is CASSSPPGDVAKNIQYF. The CDR3 DNA reads TGTGCCAGCAGTTCTCCACCAGGGGATGTAGCCAAAAACATTCAGTACTTC.

The V gene is TRBV20-1, the J gene TRBJ2-2, with TRBD1 identical over 10 bases. The germline V gene encodes CDR1 DFQATT and CDR2 SNEGSKA (reference sequence). This CDR3 region has 15 residues. V lost 5 bases and J lost 2; bases outside the gene matches: 5. This CDR3 is CSAGMTGGNTGELFF. The CDR3 DNA follows: TGCAGTGCTGGGATGACAGGGGGCAACACCGGGGAGCTGTTTTTT.

This clonotype was found many times. The rearrangement links TRBV10-2 to TRBJ2-4; a weak D match, TRBD1 (5 bases). The CDR3 consists of 14 residues. Per germline, CDR1 WSHSY and CDR2 SAAADI. V dropped 3 bases and J dropped 3 bases, with 9 bases sitting between them. CDR3 residues: CASSDTGRKNIQYF. CDR3 in DNA: TGCGCCAGCAGTGATACAGGACGCAAAAACATTCAGTACTTC.

The sample holds many counts of this clonotype. The chain is built from TRBV20-1 and TRBJ2-1, with D tentatively TRBD2 (5 bases). This CDR3 has 11 amino acids. The germline V gene has CDR1 DFQATT and CDR2 SNEGSKA (reference sequence). Trimming removed 6 bases at V and 4 bases at J, with 7 bases between. CDR3 nucleotide sequence: TGCAGTGCCGGGGTATACAATGAGCAGTTCTTC. It codes for CSAGVYNEQFF.

This clonotype has a count of ten or more. The rearrangement uses TRBV7-9 and TRBJ2-1; maybe TRBD1 (5 bases). V was shortened by 2 bases and J by 8 bases, with 10 bases between the two germline ends. The germline CDR1 and CDR2 sequences are SEHNR and FQNEAQ (reference sequence). The CDR3 runs 13 residues. CDR3 sequence: CASSLSGSHEQFF. Written as DNA, the CDR3 is TGTGCCAGCAGCTTATCAGGGTCCCATGAGCAGTTCTTC. Full variable domain (rest looked up from reference TRBV7-9 and TRBJ2-1): DTGVSQNPRHKITKRGQNVTFRCDPISEHNRLYWYRQTLGQGPEFLTYFQNEAQLEKSRLLSDRFSAERPKGSFSTLEIQRTEQGDSAMYLCASSLSGSHEQFFGPGTRLTVL.

Comments on this clonotype: A much larger clone lies one base from this, so it may be a read error. This chain uses TRBV20-1 with TRBJ2-1; D might be TRBD1 (6 bases). The CDR3 totals 15 residues. With 5 bases removed from V and 10 bases from J, the gap between germline ends came to 24 bases. Germline CDR1 DFQATT, CDR2 SNEGSKA (reference sequence). CDR3: CSAPVGDIGTYEQFF. CDR3 bases: TGCAGTGCTCCCGTCGGGGACATTGGCACCTACGAGCAGTTCTTC.

V is TRBV7-8 and J is TRBJ2-2; D might be TRBD1 or TRBD2, each matching 6 bases. Looked up from germline, CDR1 is SGHVS and CDR2 is FQNEAQ. Deletions cut 5 bases from V and 6 bases from J, with 19 bases between. The CDR3 consists of 16 residues. This chain's CDR3 is CASSGGTWGAAGELFF. CDR3 DNA sequence: TGTGCCAGCAGCGGAGGGACATGGGGCGCGGCCGGGGAGCTGTTTTTT.

As regards this clonotype: A read error may produce the germline difference seen at one junction end. The chain couples TRBV7-7 to TRBJ2-1; TRBD2 agrees at 12 bases. Germline-derived CDR1 and CDR2 are SSHAT and FNYEAQ (reference sequence). This CDR3 spans 15 amino acids. This CDR3 reads CASSEGLAGRDEQFF. In nucleotides, the CDR3 is TGTGCTAGCAGCGAGGGACTAGCGGGCAGGGATGAGCAGTTCTTC.

The chain is built from TRBV5-1 and TRBJ1-2; D possibly corresponds to TRBD1 (5 bases). V was pared by 4 bases and J by 1 base, with 23 bases between. Germline CDR1 and CDR2: SGHRS and YFSETQ. The CDR3 extends over 18 amino acids. CDR3 in amino acids: CASSPRGELYGGNYGYTF. For the CDR3, the DNA is TGCGCCAGCAGCCCACGCGGGGAACTTTACGGGGGTAACTATGGCTACACCTTC. Together with reference TRBV5-1 and TRBJ1-2, the CDR3 gives the full variable domain: KAGVTQTPRYLIKTRGQQVTLSCSPISGHRSVSWYQQTPGQGLQFLFEYFSETQRNKGNFPGRFSGRQFSNSRSEMNVSTLELGDSALYLCASSPRGELYGGNYGYTFGSGTRLTVV.

At least ten counts were recorded for this clonotype. The chain combines TRBV7-2 with TRBJ2-3; 12 positions agree with TRBD2. Looked up from germline, CDR1 is SGHTA and CDR2 is FQGNSA. The CDR3 runs to 20 residues. The trim removed 2 bases at V and 0 bases at J, leaving 12 bases unmatched. The CDR3 DNA is TGTGCCAGCAGCTTAAGGGCTAGCGGGGGGGTTAAAACTAGCACAGATACGCAGTATTTT. This sequence encodes CASSLRASGGVKTSTDTQYF.

This clonotype appeared many times. This rearrangement joins TRBV4-1 to TRBJ1-2; the match to TRBD1 covers 9 bases. V was pared by 1 base and J by 2 bases, with 5 bases of the junction left unmatched. This CDR3 has 16 residues. Germline V gene lookup returns CDR1 MGHRA and CDR2 YSYEKL. CDR3 sequence (DNA): TGCGCCAGCAGCCAAGCCGGGACAGGGTCAAACTATGGCTACACCTTC. Encoded protein: CASSQAGTGSNYGYTF.

This clonotype was seen repeatedly, ten times or more. V is TRBV20-1 and J is TRBJ1-2, with a possible D match to TRBD1 (6 bases). Trimming removed 6 bases at V and 5 bases at J, with 19 bases between. CDR1 and CDR2 (germline): DFQATT, SNEGSKA (reference sequence). This CDR3 has 14 residues. CDR3 region: CSAGGGRGWYGYTF. CDR3 nucleotides: TGCAGTGCCGGTGGGGGCAGGGGTTGGTATGGCTACACCTTC.

Notes on this clonotype: This may arise from a read error, as a much more abundant clone is one base away. This chain uses TRBV7-2 with TRBJ1-5; D may be TRBD1 (5 bases). Germline values: CDR1 SGHTA, CDR2 FQGNSA. The CDR3 covers 16 residues. The V end lost 4 bases, the J end lost 6 bases, and 19 bases lay between the germline ends. The CDR3 spells CASSSQGGVVGQPQHF. CDR3 in DNA: TGTGCCAGCAGCTCCCAGGGAGGTGTGGTAGGTCAGCCCCAGCATTTT.

This clonotype was counted once. This sequence joins TRBV30 and TRBJ2-2, with D perhaps given as TRBD1 or TRBD2 (6 bases each). There are 14 residues in the CDR3. V was clipped by 5 bases and J by 6 bases, with 16 bases between them. The V gene's germline CDR1 is GTSNPN and CDR2 SVGIG (reference sequence). The CDR3 DNA follows: TGTGCCTGGGCCTTGGGGGGCAACGCCGGGGAGCTGTTTTTT. It yields the protein CAWALGGNAGELFF. The full variable domain, rest sourced from reference TRBV30 and TRBJ2-2, is SQTIHQWPATLVQPVGSPLSLECTVEGTSNPNLYWYRQAAGRGLQLLFYSVGIGQISSEVPQNLSASRPQDRQFILSSKKLLLSDSGFYLCAWALGGNAGELFFGEGSRLTVL.

The chain joins TRBV20-1 to TRBJ1-5; D is possibly TRBD1 (6 bases). Trimming removed 5 bases from V and 0 bases from J, with 14 bases in between. The CDR3 runs 15 residues. CDR1 and CDR2 from the germline V gene are DFQATT and SNEGSKA (reference sequence). The CDR3 DNA reads TGCAGTGCTGGAGGGGGGCAGAATAGCAATCAGCCCCAGCATTTT. Translating gives CSAGGGQNSNQPQHF.

There are many counts of this clonotype. The chain joins TRBV10-3 to TRBJ1-1; 9 bases fit TRBD1. Per the germline V gene, CDR1 is ENHRY and CDR2 is SYGVKD. The V and J ends lost 6 bases and 8 bases, in that order; junction bases with no gene match: 4. The CDR3 has 12 amino acids. The CDR3 loop reads CAIRTGGPEAFF. The DNA of the CDR3 is TGTGCCATCAGAACAGGGGGCCCCGAAGCTTTCTTT.

At least ten counts were recorded for this clonotype. The rearrangement uses TRBV7-9 and TRBJ2-5; tentatively, D is TRBD1 or TRBD2 (5 bases each). Germline CDR1 SEHNR, CDR2 FQNEAQ (reference sequence). This CDR3 spans 14 amino acids. The germline V and J ends were trimmed by 6 bases and 3 bases, with 14 bases remaining between them. The CDR3 DNA follows: TGTGCCAGCAGATTTACGGGACCCGAAGAGACCCAGTACTTC. Residues: CASRFTGPEETQYF.

Note on this clonotype: A much larger clone differs from this one at a single base, so this may be a read error. This chain uses TRBV24-1 with TRBJ2-1, with D unclear. This CDR3 region has 15 residues. Germline V gene lookup returns CDR1 KGHDR and CDR2 SFDVKD. Trimming removed 3 bases from V and 3 bases from J, with 11 bases in between. The chain's CDR3 is CATSDTNVFYNEQFF. The CDR3 region has the DNA TGTGCCACCAGTGATACGAACGTCTTCTACAATGAGCAGTTCTTC.